This T cell receptor (beta chain) was observed in a study of metastatic and nonmetastatic thyroid tumors. Original processing notes: To classify distant metastasis in papillary thyroid cancer, a model was built from CDR3 differences across clinicopathological groups. Through MiXCR, TCRdb re-clonotyped the PCR reads. TCRdb, not the authors, supplied the V and J calls. The sample lists around 20,000 clones; 22% were seen once. No treatment of any kind had been given to any patient before thyroid surgery. The V end lost 3 bases, the J end lost 0 bases, and 20 bases lay between the germline ends. The V gene's germline CDR1 is LNHDA and CDR2 SQIVND (reference sequence). The CDR3 contains 18 residues.

The chain employs TRBV19 and TRBJ1-2, with D possibly being TRBD1 (6 bases). The sample was adjacent normal tissue. This TCR came from a female donor with papillary thyroid cancer or a benign thyroid nodule (not recorded which). Some clones in this sample may be carry-over from other donors' samples. CDR3 nucleotides: TGTGCCAGTAGTATTGCGGGGGGCGGCAGAAGGGCTAACTATGGCTACACCTTC. Protein: CASSIAGGGRRANYGYTF. The full variable domain, with the rest looked up from reference TRBV19 and TRBJ1-2, is DGGITQSPKYLFRKEGQNVTLSCEQNLNHDAMYWYRQDPGQGLRLIYYSQIVNDFQKGDIAEGYSVSREKKESFPLTVTSAQKNPTAFYLCASSIAGGGRRANYGYTFGSGTRLTVV.